This TCR beta chain derives from a study of T cell responses to AZD1222 COVID-19 vaccine (dated by TCRdb to the early 2020s). Regarding the study in general: AZD1222 recipients given second doses at about 4 weeks or at about 12 weeks were pooled, since spike-specific TCR depth and breadth were not found to differ between the two schedules. Enrollment into the trials was organized by age into subgroups of 18-55, 56-69 and 70-plus years, and those subgroups contained roughly 160, 29 and 62 TCR-sequenced participants, respectively. TCR sequencing was performed for 230 to 250 trial participants, of whom approximately 200 were given two doses of AZD1222 and approximately 25 were given two doses of MenACWY control vaccine.

Study-wide conclusions, independent of this receptor: Most participants were white British and females outnumbered males, and the authors suggested that clonal diversity may have been underestimated. Conclusions about previously exposed vaccinees were limited because only a handful of AZD1222 recipients were SARS-CoV-2 seropositive at baseline. After two AZD1222 doses, both the breadth and the depth of spike-specific TCRs were significantly higher than at day 0 and than in MenACWY recipients. Because no day 14 peak-response samples were available, the repertoires could be characterized only after the peak T cell response. The vaccine-associated CD4 TCRs covered the entire spike protein, and the dominant responses fell in regions 160-218 and 743-854. Nearly half of unique spike-specific TCRs reportedly recognized epitopes outside regions mutated in the B.1.351 and B.1.1.7 variants. The 56-69-year group was small, and its depth increase did not reach significance, likely because of low power.

The time point label, read with the paper, signifies: baseline before first vaccination. Vaccinee samples were obtained from the UK trials COV001 and COV002, which included a single-blind randomized controlled phase 2/3 trial of AZD1222 (ChAdOx1 nCoV-19) in healthy adults. For TCRbeta chain sequencing, PBMC samples from trial participants were taken at day 0 and at day 28 after the second dose. This clone was recorded a few times. Its binding antigen is unknown. The record has no base qualities; no much larger clone is one base away. The CDR3 regions of human TCRbeta chains were analyzed by immunosequencing. The paper's processing steps were these. Repertoire TCRs were checked for matches against a reference library of SARS-CoV-2-specific TCRs that had been generated using the MIRA antigen-specificity platform. Breadth was defined as the fraction of unique TCRs that were SARS-CoV-2-associated. Depth was defined as the fraction of total T cells that were SARS-CoV-2-associated. Using the MIRA data, every spike-specific TCR was mapped to the spike region that the TCR reacted to and assigned to either a CD4 or a CD8 class. Log10-transformed breadth and depth values were compared by one-way ANOVA with Sidak's multiple comparisons tests. The clones in this table, taken by TCRdb from immuneACCESS, are in-frame only. Not every clone is retained; where verified, under half of the shortfall comes from an unresolved V gene, and the cause of the rest is unknown. V and J calls and clone size are given by that table; D and trimming were obtained from the DNA. The sample table records roughly 80,000 clones; 92% of these occur just once. The ten largest clones represent about 5.2% of the sample.

This specimen consisted of peripheral blood, obtained on day 0 of AZD1222 vaccination. The receptor comes from an adult in good health.

The nucleotide sequence reads as follows: TGCGCCAGCAGCTTGGGACAGGGGGTCGGCACCGGGGAGCTGTTTTTT. This gives the protein CASSLGQGVGTGELFF. The sequence links TRBV5-1 to TRBJ2-2; a stretch of 9 junction bases matches TRBD1. Sequences SGHRS (CDR1) and YFSETQ (CDR2) are obtained from the germline V gene. Here V drops 0 bases and J drops 4 bases, and the junction holds 4 bases not matched to any gene. The CDR3 has 16 amino acids, counting the end cysteine and phenylalanine. The CDR3 DNA has 48 bases and is translated from base 1.